A single sample is the source of the 22 T cell receptor beta chains below, sequenced in a study of early T cells in non-severe SARS-CoV-2 infection. MiXCR was run by TCRdb on the 5' RACE reads, yielding one entry per CDR3 protein. The table includes roughly 51,000 distinct CDR3 sequences, approximately 9.8% detected once. Sequenced sample: whole blood. These TCRs come from an adult who was a healthcare worker with PCR-confirmed SARS-CoV-2 infection or an uninfected control (not recorded which).

This chain connects TRBV30 to TRBJ2-3; D remains unclear. CDR1 and CDR2 from the germline V gene are GTSNPN and SVGIG (reference sequence). V was clipped by 4 bases and J by 2 bases, with 10 bases between them. The CDR3 length is 13 residues. The DNA of the CDR3 is TGTGCCTGGAACCGAGTATACACAGATACGCAGTATTTT. It specifies CAWNRVYTDTQYF.

This chain uses TRBV28 with TRBJ1-1, with TRBD1 matching 7 bases. Losses at the gene ends were 1 base for V and 4 bases for J; bases not matched to a gene: 12. The CDR3 spans 17 residues. Germline V CDR1 and CDR2: MDHEN, SYDVKM. CDR3 coding DNA: TGTGCCAGCAGTTTATCTAGACAGGGACGGCGCGGCACTGAAGCTTTCTTT. Translating gives CASSLSRQGRRGTEAFF.

In its sample, this clonotype was seen many times. V and J are TRBV29-1 and TRBJ1-1; TRBD1 matches at 8 bases. This CDR3 has 13 residues. V lost 4 bases, J lost 2 bases, and 3 bases stayed unmatched. Looked up from germline, CDR1 is SQVTM and CDR2 is ANQGSEA. As DNA, the CDR3 is TGCAGCGTTGGGGGACAGGTAAACACTGAAGCTTTCTTT. Protein sequence: CSVGGQVNTEAFF.

Ten or more counts support this clonotype. The rearrangement joins TRBV28 to TRBJ1-2, with unresolved D. The V and J ends lost 6 bases and 2 bases respectively, with 10 bases between them. The CDR3 is 13 amino acids. Germline loops: CDR1 MDHEN, CDR2 SYDVKM. The CDR3 bases are TGTGCCAGCAGCCCTGACCTGAACTATGGCTACACCTTC. Protein product: CASSPDLNYGYTF.

V is TRBV28 and J is TRBJ2-7; 7 bases are a match to TRBD2. V lost 8 bases, J lost 0 bases, and 10 bases stayed unmatched. CDR1 is MDHEN, CDR2 SYDVKM, per germline. The CDR3 spans 15 residues. The CDR3 DNA sequence: TGTGCCAGCCTCCCTCTAGCGGAGAGCTCCTACGAGCAGTACTTC. The encoded protein is CASLPLAESSYEQYF.

This clonotype was seen a few times. The CDR3 is CSAHKTPGTSTYEQYF. The DNA for the CDR3 is TGCAGTGCTCACAAAACCCCAGGGACATCTACCTACGAGCAGTACTTC. V and J are TRBV20-1 and TRBJ2-7; D is perhaps TRBD1 (6 bases). The CDR3 loop spans 16 amino acids. Germline CDR1 is DFQATT and CDR2 is SNEGSKA (reference sequence). The ends were cut back, 5 bases at V and 2 bases at J, with 22 bases in the middle.

In its sample, this clonotype was seen many times. The J gene is TRBJ2-5, the V gene TRBV6-1, with 9 nucleotides matching TRBD2. The CDR3 sequence is 20 residues long. V shed 2 bases and J 0 bases; nucleotides not matched to a gene: 16. Germline-derived CDR1 and CDR2 are MNHNS and SASEGT. The CDR3: CASSEQGTAGGPINQETQYF. The CDR3 DNA reads as TGTGCCAGCAGTGAACAGGGTACAGCGGGAGGACCTATCAACCAAGAGACCCAGTACTTC.

At least ten counts were recorded for this clonotype. The J gene is TRBJ2-7, the V gene TRBV5-6; 10 nucleotides line up with TRBD2. V lost 1 base and J lost 4; bases outside the gene matches: 14. The CDR3 totals 18 residues. CDR1 SGHDT and CDR2 YYEEEE come from the germline V gene. CDR3 in DNA: TGTGCCAGCAGCTTGAGAGGACTACTGAGCGGGAGGGGGTACGAGCAGTACTTC. Translated, it gives CASSLRGLLSGRGYEQYF. Filled out from reference TRBV5-6 and TRBJ2-7, the complete variable domain reads DAGVTQSPTHLIKTRGQQVTLRCSPKSGHDTVSWYQQALGQGPQFIFQYYEEEERQRGNFPDRFSGHQFPNYSSELNVNALLLGDSALYLCASSLRGLLSGRGYEQYFGPGTRLTVT.

This clonotype was recorded many times. V gene TRBV10-3 combines with J gene TRBJ2-1; D is undetermined. V was shortened by 7 bases and J by 6 bases, with 7 bases between the two germline ends. Per the germline V gene, CDR1 is ENHRY and CDR2 is SYGVKD. The CDR3 sequence is 11 residues long. CDR3 sequence: CAITAGNEQFF. DNA for the CDR3: TGTGCCATCACTGCTGGCAATGAGCAGTTCTTC.

V is TRBV6-5 and J is TRBJ2-7; 11 bases are a match to TRBD2. Germline V lookup: CDR1 MNHEY, CDR2 SVGAGI. The J segment lost 2 bases and the V segment lost 7 bases, leaving 7 bases of the junction unmatched. CDR3 length: 15 residues. CDR3 coding DNA: TGTGCCAGCAAAGAGACTAGCGGGGTTCCCTACGAGCAGTACTTC. This sequence encodes CASKETSGVPYEQYF.

V gene TRBV15 combines with J gene TRBJ2-5; D not certain. This CDR3 comprises 12 residues. Per germline, CDR1 LNHNV and CDR2 YYDKDF (reference sequence). Deletions cut 1 base from V and 2 bases from J, with 2 bases between. CDR3 loop: CATSRAQETQYF. The CDR3 DNA follows: TGTGCCACCAGCAGAGCTCAAGAGACCCAGTACTTC.

Remarks on this clonotype: An end of the junction differs from the germline gene, which may be a read error. The chain combines TRBV28 with TRBJ2-2; weak D call: TRBD2 (5 bases). This CDR3 contains 16 residues. Per germline, CDR1 MDHEN and CDR2 SYDVKM. The CDR3, as DNA: TGTGCCAGTAGTTTGTGGGGAGTTACGAACACCGGGGAGCTGTTTTTT. Its protein product is CASSLWGVTNTGELFF. Full variable domain (outside the CDR3, taken from reference TRBV28 and TRBJ2-2): DVKVTQSSRYLVKRTGEKVFLECVQDMDHENMFWYRQDPGLGLRLIYFSYDVKMKEKGDIPEGYSVSREKKERFSLILESASTNQTSMYLCASSLWGVTNTGELFFGEGSRLTVL.

This clonotype has more than one count but fewer than ten. The chain recombines TRBV7-7 with TRBJ2-2, with 10 nucleotides matching TRBD2. This CDR3 is 17 amino acids long. V was pared by 5 bases and J by 0 bases, with 6 bases of the junction left unmatched. CDR1 and CDR2 from the germline V gene are SSHAT and FNYEAQ (reference sequence). CDR3 bases: TGTGCCAGCAGCACCGGACTAGCGGCCACGAACACCGGGGAGCTGTTTTTT. It specifies CASSTGLAATNTGELFF.

In nucleotides, the CDR3 is TGTGCCAGCAGCCATCGGGGGAGAGGAGACACCATATATTTT. This gives the protein CASSHRGRGDTIYF. The chain recombines TRBV3-1 with TRBJ1-3; TRBD1 is a possible D gene (5 bases). Germline CDR1 and CDR2: LGHDT and YNNKEL (reference sequence). Between the trimmed V and J ends, which lost 3 bases and 8 bases, there was a span of 14 bases. CDR3 length equals 14 residues.

This clonotype was counted at least ten times. V usage is TRBV27 and J usage is TRBJ2-5, with TRBD2 matching 10 bases. The CDR3 is made up of 13 amino acids. V shed 8 bases, J shed 7 bases, and the junction held 7 bases outside the gene matches. The germline V gene has CDR1 MNHEY and CDR2 SMNVEV (reference sequence). The CDR3 DNA follows: TGTGCCAGCTCGAGCGGGAGGGGCCGGACCCAGTACTTC. Residues: CASSSGRGRTQYF.

This clonotype was detected ten times or more. The chain combines TRBV6-6 with TRBJ2-2, with a tentative D call TRBD2 (6 bases). Trimming left V 4 bases short and J 0 bases short, with 12 bases between. Looked up from germline, CDR1 is MNHNY and CDR2 is SVGAGI (reference sequence). The CDR3 contains 16 residues. As DNA, the CDR3 is TGTGCCAGCAGTTTCGCCGGGACTTCGAACACCGGGGAGCTGTTTTTT. Its protein product is CASSFAGTSNTGELFF.

This clonotype has a count of ten or more. V gene TRBV20-1 combines with J gene TRBJ2-6; D remains unclear. This CDR3 spans 16 amino acids. V was shortened by 1 base and J by 0 bases, with 10 bases between the two germline ends. Germline lookup yields CDR1 DFQATT and CDR2 SNEGSKA (reference sequence). As DNA, the CDR3 is TGCAGTGCTAGAGTGGCCAGCATCTCTGGGGCCAACGTCCTGACTTTC. Amino acid sequence: CSARVASISGANVLTF.

This clonotype was counted only a few times. The chain uses TRBV28 and TRBJ2-4; D might be TRBD1 or TRBD2, each matching 6 bases. Germline V gene data show CDR1 as MDHEN and CDR2 as SYDVKM. The CDR3 totals 17 residues. The V end was cut by 7 bases, the J end by 2 bases, with 21 bases between. CDR3 in amino acids: CASTGGPHRRTKNIQYF. DNA of the CDR3: TGTGCCAGCACTGGGGGGCCCCATCGTCGGACCAAAAACATTCAGTACTTC.

This sequence joins TRBV7-6 and TRBJ2-3; D unclear. This CDR3 has 15 amino acids. The germline V gene has CDR1 SGHVS and CDR2 FNYEAQ. The germline V and J ends were trimmed by 1 base and 2 bases, with 10 bases remaining between them. Written as DNA, the CDR3 is TGTGCCAGCAGCTTAGGGGCAGGAAACACAGATACGCAGTATTTT. It translates to CASSLGAGNTDTQYF.

This rearrangement joins TRBV6-5 to TRBJ2-1; TRBD1 matches 9 bases. CDR1 and CDR2 from the germline V gene are MNHEY and SVGAGI. Trimming cost V 2 bases and J 4 bases; bases outside gene matches: 3. The CDR3 has 15 residues. CDR3 in amino acids: CASSYPGTGYNEQFF. The DNA for the CDR3 is TGTGCCAGCAGTTACCCCGGGACAGGGTACAATGAGCAGTTCTTC.

This clonotype turned up a few times. CDR3 loop: CASSGRGHYYEQYF. CDR3 DNA sequence: TGTGCCAGCAGTGGGAGGGGGCACTACTACGAGCAGTACTTC. This chain connects TRBV28 to TRBJ2-7; D assignment may be TRBD1 or TRBD2 (7 bases each). V lost 5 bases, J lost 3 bases, and 14 bases lay in between. CDR1 MDHEN and CDR2 SYDVKM come from the germline V gene. The CDR3 has 14 amino acids.

In the case of this clonotype: An end of the junction does not agree with germline; a read error may underlie this. V usage is TRBV19 and J usage is TRBJ1-1; 10 bases line up with TRBD1. CDR3 size: 14 residues. Germline CDR1 and CDR2: LNHDA and SQIVND (reference sequence). CDR3 coding DNA: TGTGCCAGTAGTGTGACAGGGGGCGTTACTGAGGCTTTCTTT. Protein product: CASSVTGGVTEAFF.